Below are 32 T cell receptor beta chains sequenced from a single sample in a study of shared T cell receptors in the human thymus (dated by TCRdb to the early 2020s). Receptor amplification or capture employed the immunoSEQ multiplex PCR assay. In its TCRdb copy, this immuneACCESS table keeps in-frame sequences only and misses some clones. Where compared with another copy, unresolved V genes explain less than half of these, and the others have no known cause. A total of over 350,000 clones appear in this sample, approximately 95% of them only once. The ten largest clonotypes hold approximately 0.02% of the sample. The sample taken for sequencing was thymocytes. The receptor source for this set is a human donor.

V and J are TRBV6-5 and TRBJ1-1; no definite D call. With 5 bases removed from V and 3 bases from J, the gap between germline ends came to 13 bases. Germline V gene data show CDR1 as MNHEY and CDR2 as SVGAGI. This CDR3 has 14 residues. The CDR3 here is CASSPDLGDTEAFF. In DNA, the CDR3 is TGTGCCAGCAGTCCCGACCTTGGGGACACTGAAGCTTTCTTT.

This chain joins TRBV6-6 and TRBJ2-1; D ambiguous. The germline V and J ends were trimmed by 5 bases and 4 bases, with 12 bases remaining between them. The CDR3 runs to 14 residues. The V gene's germline CDR1 is MNHNY and CDR2 SVGAGI (reference sequence). The CDR3 spells CASSPPAYYNEQFF. CDR3 bases: TGTGCCAGCAGTCCCCCGGCCTATTACAATGAGCAGTTCTTC.

This clone turned up a few times. J is TRBJ2-3 and V is TRBV6-5; maybe TRBD1 (6 bases). The V end was cut by 7 bases, the J end by 3 bases, with 17 bases between. This CDR3 spans 15 amino acids. CDR1 MNHEY and CDR2 SVGAGI come from the germline V gene. This chain's CDR3 is CASKTDSSLTDTQYF. In nucleotides, the CDR3 is TGTGCCAGCAAAACGGACAGCTCCCTAACAGATACGCAGTATTTT.

The rearrangement joins TRBV5-5 to TRBJ1-2; tentative D call: TRBD1 (6 bases). The CDR3 is 13 residues long. Germline assignment: CDR1 SGHKS and CDR2 YYEKEE (reference sequence). V gave up 2 bases and J gave up 4 bases, with 9 bases separating them. The CDR3 loop is CASSLQGSYGYTF. The CDR3 nucleotides read TGTGCCAGCAGCTTACAGGGTAGCTATGGCTACACCTTC. The full variable domain, its missing parts supplied by reference TRBV5-5 and TRBJ1-2, is DAGVTQSPTHLIKTRGQQVTLRCSPISGHKSVSWYQQVLGQGPQFIFQYYEKEERGRGNFPDRFSARQFPNYSSELNVNALLLGDSALYLCASSLQGSYGYTFGSGTRLTVV.

The chain carries TRBV25-1 and TRBJ2-6, with 9 bases lining up with TRBD1. V gave up 6 bases and J gave up 4 bases; unmatched junction bases: 13. The germline gives CDR1 MGHDK, CDR2 SYGVNS. This CDR3 is built from 18 residues. DNA of the CDR3: TGTGCCAGCAGCAAACAGGGGGCGCAGGCAGGAGGGGCCAACGTCCTGACTTTC. Its protein product is CASSKQGAQAGGANVLTF. Full variable domain (remainder filled in from reference TRBV25-1 and TRBJ2-6): EADIYQTPRYLVIGTGKKITLECSQTMGHDKMYWYQQDPGMELHLIHYSYGVNSTEKGDLSSESTVSRIRTEHFPLTLESARPSHTSQYLCASSKQGAQAGGANVLTFGAGSRLTVL.

This chain uses TRBV27 with TRBJ2-6; 7 positions agree with TRBD1. The CDR3 contains 16 residues. The junction had 7 bases not matched to a gene; V was cut back by 6 bases and J by 2 bases. The germline V gene encodes CDR1 MNHEY and CDR2 SMNVEV (reference sequence). The DNA for the CDR3 is TGTGCCAGCAGGGATGACAGGGCCCCTGGGGCCAACGTCCTGACTTTC. This encodes CASRDDRAPGANVLTF.

This clone was seen only once. The chain uses TRBV10-2 and TRBJ1-5; 12 positions agree with TRBD1. The trim removed 7 bases at V and 2 bases at J, leaving 15 bases unmatched. The CDR3 length is 19 residues. The germline V gene has CDR1 WSHSY and CDR2 SAAADI. CDR3 sequence reads: CASTGTGGEIYGGNQPQHF. In DNA, the CDR3 is TGCGCCAGCACTGGGACAGGGGGCGAGATTTATGGAGGCAATCAGCCCCAGCATTTT.

The chain combines TRBV9 with TRBJ1-3; 7 bases align to TRBD1. The CDR3 has 14 amino acids. The germline V gene encodes CDR1 SGDLS and CDR2 YYNGEE. J gave up 2 bases and V 2 bases, and 1 base lay outside the gene matches. CDR3 protein: CASSVDRTGNTIYF. The CDR3 bases are TGTGCCAGCAGCGTGGACAGGACTGGAAACACCATATATTTT.

This chain joins TRBV5-6 and TRBJ2-1, with a possible D match to TRBD2 (5 bases). This CDR3 has 16 amino acids. V was trimmed by 4 bases and J by 9 bases, leaving 23 bases between them. The germline V gene encodes CDR1 SGHDT and CDR2 YYEEEE. The DNA for the CDR3 is TGTGCCAGCAGCCTGGGCGAGGGCCACCCAAATTGTGAGCAGTTCTTC. Its translation: CASSLGEGHPNCEQFF.

The chain employs TRBV27 and TRBJ2-7, with 9 bases identical to TRBD1. The V gene's germline CDR1 is MNHEY and CDR2 SMNVEV (reference sequence). This CDR3 is 14 amino acids long. The J segment lost 1 base and the V segment lost 6 bases, leaving 4 bases of the junction unmatched. CDR3 region: CASRSGTGSYEQYF. CDR3 DNA sequence: TGTGCCAGCAGATCCGGGACAGGGTCCTACGAGCAGTACTTC.

The J gene is TRBJ2-7, the V gene TRBV6-1; weak D call: TRBD1 (6 bases). Looked up from germline, CDR1 is MNHNS and CDR2 is SASEGT. V dropped 5 bases and J dropped 2 bases, with 13 bases sitting between them. There are 14 residues in the CDR3. CDR3 in amino acids: CASSKGDTPYEQYF. CDR3 nucleotide sequence: TGTGCCAGCAGTAAGGGGGACACCCCCTACGAGCAGTACTTC.

The chain couples TRBV14 to TRBJ2-1; D could derive from TRBD1 or TRBD2 (5 bases each). The germline V gene has CDR1 SGHDN and CDR2 FVKESK. The CDR3 spans 18 residues. V was cut by 2 bases and J by 4 bases, with 21 bases left in between. The CDR3 DNA sequence: TGTGCCAGCAGCCAAAGATTGGGGGAAGCGCCATATTACAATGAGCAGTTCTTC. The encoded protein is CASSQRLGEAPYYNEQFF.

The chain recombines TRBV30 with TRBJ2-1, with 12 bases that match TRBD2. The CDR3 contains 18 residues. The V and J ends lost 4 bases and 3 bases, in that order; junction bases with no gene match: 13. Germline CDR1 and CDR2: GTSNPN and SVGIG (reference sequence). The CDR3 bases are TGTGCCTGGAAAAGACTAGCGGGAGAAGGAGAGGGCTACAATGAGCAGTTCTTC. It specifies CAWKRLAGEGEGYNEQFF.

The gene calls are TRBV2 and TRBJ1-3; 8 bases are a match to TRBD1. The CDR3 spans 18 residues. J gave up 1 base and V 3 bases, and 11 bases lay outside the gene matches. Looked up from germline, CDR1 is SNHLY and CDR2 is FYNNEI. The CDR3 DNA reads as TGTGCCAGCAGTGATAAAGACCCCGACAGGGGATCTGGAAACACCATATATTTT. Translating gives CASSDKDPDRGSGNTIYF.

This rearrangement joins TRBV5-1 to TRBJ2-3; 9 nucleotides align to TRBD1. This CDR3 has 16 amino acids. Germline CDR1 reads SGHRS; CDR2 reads YFSETQ. The V and J ends lost 3 bases and 5 bases, in that order; junction bases with no gene match: 10. The CDR3 here is CASSSARDRVRDTQYF. CDR3 nucleotides: TGCGCCAGCAGCTCCGCCCGGGACAGGGTTCGAGATACGCAGTATTTT.

The chain carries TRBV28 and TRBJ2-1; 7 bases are shared with TRBD1. Looked up from germline, CDR1 is MDHEN and CDR2 is SYDVKM. The CDR3 spans 15 residues. The V and J ends lost 3 bases and 7 bases, in that order; junction bases with no gene match: 9. The CDR3 sequence is CASSLVTDRANEQFF. CDR3 coding DNA: TGTGCCAGCAGTTTGGTAACTGACAGGGCGAATGAGCAGTTCTTC.

The chain links TRBV6-6 to TRBJ2-5; 9 bases map to TRBD1. Matching the DNA end better, TRBJ2-7 makes the J call doubtful. Germline CDR1 and CDR2: MNHNY and SVGAGI (reference sequence). The length of the CDR3 is 16 residues. The CDR3 nucleotides are TGTGCCAGCAGTCCCGGCAACCGGGACAGGGACTACGAGCAGTACTTC. Residues: CASSPGNRDRDYEQYF.

The chain uses TRBV5-1 and TRBJ2-7; 8 bases are a match to TRBD1. The CDR3 spans 15 residues. Trimming took 2 bases from V and 2 from J; bases not matched to a gene: 6. The germline V gene has CDR1 SGHRS and CDR2 YFSETQ. CDR3 nucleotides: TGCGCCAGCAGCTTCCGGGACAGGACTACCTACGAGCAGTACTTC. Its protein is CASSFRDRTTYEQYF.

In its sample, this clone was seen a few times. V is TRBV15 and J is TRBJ2-2; 7 nucleotides agree with TRBD2. V shed 0 bases, J shed 8 bases, and the junction held 9 bases outside the gene matches. CDR1 and CDR2 (germline): LNHNV, YYDKDF (reference sequence). The CDR3 spans 16 residues. CDR3 in amino acids: CATSRDTSDFRGELFF. The CDR3 nucleotides are TGTGCCACCAGCAGAGATACTAGCGATTTCAGGGGGGAGCTGTTTTTT.

The CDR3 loop is CSVAPGLAGTDTQYF. CDR3 nucleotides: TGCAGCGTTGCCCCGGGACTAGCGGGAACAGATACGCAGTATTTT. V is TRBV29-1 and J is TRBJ2-3; 13 bases line up with TRBD2. Germline V gene data show CDR1 as SQVTM and CDR2 as ANQGSEA. The CDR3 has 15 residues. V trimming: 4 bases; J trimming: 3 bases; junction bases outside the gene matches: 4.

DNA of the CDR3: TGCGCCAGCAGCCAAGATGGCAATAGCGGCTACGAGCAGTACTTC. It codes for CASSQDGNSGYEQYF. The chain combines TRBV4-1 with TRBJ2-7, with D maybe TRBD2 (6 bases). The CDR3 spans 15 residues. The V end was cut by 0 bases, the J end by 3 bases, with 12 bases between. Germline V gene sequence: CDR1 MGHRA, CDR2 YSYEKL.

The chain links TRBV19 to TRBJ2-7; TRBD2 matches at 8 bases. The CDR3 runs to 15 residues. Germline-derived CDR1 and CDR2 are LNHDA and SQIVND (reference sequence). Germline trimming cut 1 base from V and 4 bases from J; bases unmatched to any gene: 6. CDR3 amino acids: CASSIAGGRIYEQYF. The CDR3 nucleotides are TGTGCCAGTAGTATAGCGGGAGGGCGAATTTACGAGCAGTACTTC.

CDR3 in DNA: TGTGCCAGCTCACCGGCGAGCGAAGAGACCCAGTACTTC. This translates into CASSPASEETQYF. V usage is TRBV18 and J usage is TRBJ2-5; D is ambiguous. The ends were cut back, 3 bases at V and 3 bases at J, with 8 bases in the middle. CDR1 KGHSH and CDR2 LQKENI come from the germline V gene. The length of the CDR3 is 13 residues.

This chain uses TRBV10-1 with TRBJ2-3; 13 positions agree with TRBD2. V dropped 4 bases and J dropped 6; count of bases not matched to a gene: 4. Looked up from germline, CDR1 is WNHNN and CDR2 is SYGVQD (reference sequence). This CDR3 has 15 amino acids. CDR3 nucleotides: TGCGCCAGCAGTGCACTGACTAGCGGGAGGGATACGCAGTATTTT. Translation gives CASSALTSGRDTQYF.

The chain links TRBV27 to TRBJ1-4, with D uncertain. Germline V CDR1 and CDR2: MNHEY, SMNVEV (reference sequence). This CDR3 comprises 16 residues. Between the trimmed V and J ends, which lost 6 bases and 1 base, there was a span of 15 bases. The chain's CDR3 is CASSPSGGETNEKLFF. The CDR3 DNA reads TGTGCCAGCAGCCCCAGCGGCGGGGAAACTAATGAAAAACTGTTTTTT.

The rearrangement joins TRBV14 to TRBJ2-7; either TRBD1 or TRBD2 may supply D (5 bases each). CDR1 is SGHDN, CDR2 FVKESK, per germline. V lost 4 bases, J lost 3 bases, and 16 bases lay in between. This CDR3 has 15 residues. The CDR3 reads CASSPWDPHRYEQYF. CDR3 nucleotide sequence: TGTGCCAGCAGCCCCTGGGACCCTCACCGCTACGAGCAGTACTTC.

The rearrangement uses TRBV7-6 and TRBJ2-1; 9 bases line up with TRBD1. The CDR3 runs to 15 residues. Germline assignment: CDR1 SGHVS and CDR2 FNYEAQ. V was clipped by 5 bases and J by 6 bases; unmatched bases: 8. CDR3 DNA sequence: TGTGCCAGCAGCCAACCCGGGACAGGGCCCAATGAGCAGTTCTTC. Residues: CASSQPGTGPNEQFF.

This clone was counted a single time. CDR3 in amino acids: CASRRQGKNTGELFF. The CDR3 DNA reads TGTGCCAGCAGGCGACAGGGGAAGAACACCGGGGAGCTGTTTTTT. The gene calls are TRBV11-2 and TRBJ2-2; 8 positions agree with TRBD1. V was clipped by 6 bases and J by 1 base; unmatched bases: 4. The CDR3 is made up of 15 amino acids. Germline-derived CDR1 and CDR2 are SGHAT and FQNNGV.

V gene TRBV28 combines with J gene TRBJ2-7, with D perhaps TRBD1 (6 bases). There are 18 residues in the CDR3. Germline CDR1 is MDHEN and CDR2 is SYDVKM. V was clipped by 1 base and J by 3 bases, with 22 bases between them. CDR3: CASSLSPLGAGKNYEQYF. The CDR3 coding sequence is TGTGCCAGCAGTTTATCTCCCCTGGGGGCAGGGAAGAACTACGAGCAGTACTTC.

The chain uses TRBV10-3 and TRBJ2-7; the match to TRBD1 covers 9 bases. Trimming took 1 base from V and 6 from J; bases not matched to a gene: 10. The CDR3 spans 16 residues. Germline-derived CDR1 and CDR2 are ENHRY and SYGVKD. The CDR3 DNA sequence: TGTGCCATCAGTGAGTGGGTTTATACAGGGGGCTTCGAGCAGTACTTC. This codes for CAISEWVYTGGFEQYF.

The CDR3 sequence is CASSTDRGGDTQYF. In nucleotides, the CDR3 is TGTGCCAGCAGCACGGACAGGGGAGGAGATACGCAGTATTTT. The gene calls are TRBV7-9 and TRBJ2-3, with 9 bases fitting TRBD1. CDR1 and CDR2 from the germline V gene are SEHNR and FQNEAQ (reference sequence). V was clipped by 5 bases and J by 5 bases; unmatched bases: 5. This CDR3 spans 14 amino acids.

The chain couples TRBV18 to TRBJ2-7; TRBD1 matches at 7 bases. The CDR3 length is 13 residues. Germline-derived CDR1 and CDR2 are KGHSH and LQKENI. V dropped 3 bases and J dropped 3; count of bases not matched to a gene: 2. CDR3 loop: CASSPAGGYEQYF. CDR3 nucleotide sequence: TGTGCCAGCTCACCGGCAGGGGGCTACGAGCAGTACTTC.